The 8 T cell receptor beta chains given below trace back to one sample, sequenced in a study of blood T cells in healthy people across ages. A second PCR, run for about 7 to 11 cycles, used a sample-barcoded 5' primer plus a J-beta primer mix. TCRdb called the 5' RACE reads again in MiXCR, with one record for every CDR3 protein. The table lists 920,000 or so distinct CDR3 sequences, over 35% of them singletons. Sequencing was performed on blood. The receptors originated from a woman aged 55-70 years in good health.

CDR3 coding DNA: TGCAGTGCTTCAGGGAGGGGCCGGTACAATGAGCAGTTCTTC. Translation gives CSASGRGRYNEQFF. The gene calls are TRBV20-1 and TRBJ2-1; 7 bases are a match to TRBD2. Germline CDR1 and CDR2: DFQATT and SNEGSKA (reference sequence). V gave up 5 bases and J gave up 4 bases; unmatched junction bases: 8. CDR3 length: 14 amino acids.

The V gene is TRBV20-1, the J gene TRBJ2-7; the D is unclear. The germline V gene has CDR1 DFQATT and CDR2 SNEGSKA (reference sequence). The CDR3 length is 16 residues. The V end was cut by 0 bases, the J end by 5 bases, with 20 bases between. The DNA of the CDR3 is TGCAGTGCTAGAGACGCCCGGTTATATGGTCCAGACGAGCAGTACTTC. Its protein product is CSARDARLYGPDEQYF.

This clonotype was found a few times. V gene TRBV15 combines with J gene TRBJ2-7; D ambiguous. Germline V lookup: CDR1 LNHNV, CDR2 YYDKDF (reference sequence). V was cut by 1 base and J by 9 bases, with 13 bases left in between. This CDR3 region has 13 residues. CDR3 in DNA: TGTGCCACCAGCAGAGGCCTGGTTGGAGTGCAGTACTTC. This sequence encodes CATSRGLVGVQYF.

The J gene is TRBJ2-7, the V gene TRBV3-1; D is possibly TRBD1 or TRBD2 (5 bases each). Germline CDR1 LGHDT, CDR2 YNNKEL (reference sequence). The CDR3 runs to 15 residues. V was trimmed by 3 bases and J by 2 bases, leaving 14 bases between them. The chain's CDR3 is CASSQGRSSAYEQYF. The CDR3, as DNA: TGTGCCAGCAGCCAGGGACGGAGTTCAGCCTACGAGCAGTACTTC.

The count of this clonotype is one. The junction departs from the called germline gene at one end, perhaps through a read error. V gene TRBV20-1 combines with J gene TRBJ2-1; perhaps TRBD2 as D (7 bases). Germline V gives CDR1 DFQATT, CDR2 SNEGSKA (reference sequence). CDR3 size: 18 residues. The CDR3 sequence: CSARDHQGISGGGTERFF. CDR3 sequence (DNA): TGCAGTGCTAGAGATCATCAGGGGATCTCGGGAGGTGGAACTGAGCGGTTCTTC.

This clonotype appeared a few times. V usage is TRBV15 and J usage is TRBJ1-6; D gene uncertain. Germline CDR1 reads LNHNV; CDR2 reads YYDKDF (reference sequence). The CDR3 length is 13 residues. V lost 1 base and J 10 bases, leaving 8 bases between the germline ends. The CDR3 bases are TGTGCCACCAGCAGAGCTATAGGGTCACCCCTCCACTTT. Amino acids: CATSRAIGSPLHF.

This rearrangement joins TRBV2 to TRBJ2-3; 8 nucleotides agree with TRBD1. The trim removed 3 bases at V and 8 bases at J, leaving 4 bases unmatched. This CDR3 spans 13 amino acids. Germline CDR1 is SNHLY and CDR2 is FYNNEI. CDR3 coding DNA: TGTGCCAGCAGTGAGGACCAGGGGGCTACGCAGTATTTT. The encoded protein is CASSEDQGATQYF.

This sequence joins TRBV5-1 and TRBJ2-5, with D possibly TRBD2 on 5 matching bases. Germline V gene lookup returns CDR1 SGHRS and CDR2 YFSETQ. V gave up 3 bases and J gave up 1 base, with 13 bases separating them. CDR3 length equals 15 residues. CDR3 nucleotides: TGCGCCAGCAGCTGGGCAGTCGGGATCCAAGAGACCCAGTACTTC. Translation gives CASSWAVGIQETQYF.